The following is a T cell receptor (beta chain) sequence with its context. As yet, its antigen is unknown. Trimming shortened V by 4 bases and J by 3 bases, and 10 bases separated the two germline ends. The CDR3 covers 12 residues. CDR1 is SQVTM, CDR2 ANQGSEA, per germline. This specimen belongs to a study of blood T cells in healthy people across ages. Next came a second PCR, run for about 7 to 12 cycles, which used a sample-barcoded 5' primer along with a J-beta primer mix. A template-switch adaptor with 12 random nucleotides tagged each cDNA molecule. All samples gave at least 2.5 million CDR3-containing paired-end reads. TCRdb ran MiXCR on the 5' RACE reads and lists one entry per CDR3 protein. This table holds 760,000 or so distinct CDR3 sequences, around a quarter found once. Notes on the study in general: Across samples, TCR beta diversity tracked strongly with naive T cell percentage.

The data were also submitted as part of a second study, on T cells of mothers and their children. That work states: Each child gave around 3 million TCR beta CDR3 reads (each mother, over 9 million).

The receptor was isolated from a boy aged 5-17 years in good health. V and J are TRBV29-1 and TRBJ2-7, with D perhaps given as TRBD1 or TRBD2 (5 bases each). Sequenced sample: blood. In DNA, the CDR3 is TGCAGCGTTGTGTTTGGGGGCTACGAGCAGTACTTC. Residues: CSVVFGGYEQYF.